The 7 T cell receptor beta chains listed next were all sequenced from one sample in a study of blood T cell repertoires in COVID-19. The method was immunoSEQ multiplex PCR; TCRdb's version includes in-frame clones alone and lacks a portion of them. The data show approximately 50,000 clones, with around 79% seen just once and under 30% held by the top ten. Sequences were obtained from peripheral blood. Every receptor here comes from a man between 65 and 85 years old with acute or convalescent COVID-19.

J is TRBJ2-3 and V is TRBV21-1; the table's TRBD2 call for D was not verified on the DNA. TRBV21-1 is recorded as a pseudogene. This CDR3 region has 14 residues. The chain's CDR3 is CASSKYRKRDTQYF. CDR3 nucleotides: TGTGCCAGCAGCAAATACCGAAAGAGGGATACGCAGTATTTT.

Only one count was recorded for this clone. V usage is TRBV6-6 and J usage is TRBJ2-7; 11 bases are a match to TRBD1. There are 14 residues in the CDR3. Unmatched junction bases numbered 5, after V lost 4 bases and J lost 6 bases. CDR1 is MNHNY, CDR2 SVGAGI, per germline (reference sequence). CDR3 protein: CASSSGTGGGEQYF. CDR3 sequence (DNA): TGTGCCAGCAGTTCGGGGACAGGGGGGGGCGAGCAGTACTTC.

The rearrangement uses TRBV6-5 and TRBJ2-5; perhaps TRBD2 as D (5 bases). The CDR3 is 12 residues long. The ends were cut back, 4 bases at V and 7 bases at J, with 10 bases in the middle. From germline, CDR1 is MNHEY and CDR2 SVGAGI. The CDR3 sequence: CASSLPEGTQYF. As DNA, the CDR3 is TGTGCCAGCAGTTTACCAGAGGGGACCCAGTACTTC.

V gene TRBV7-8 combines with J gene TRBJ2-1, with D tentatively TRBD1 (6 bases). The V and J ends lost 5 bases and 0 bases respectively, with 17 bases between them. CDR1 and CDR2 (germline): SGHVS, FQNEAQ. The CDR3 is made up of 17 amino acids. DNA of the CDR3: TGTGCCAGCAGCCTTTACGGTACAGGGAGCTCCTACAATGAGCAGTTCTTC. It encodes CASSLYGTGSSYNEQFF.

This clone was recorded only once. The chain has TRBV6-5 and TRBJ1-1; D gene uncertain. Trimming took 5 bases from V and 4 from J, leaving 8 bases between them. This CDR3 spans 12 amino acids. Germline V gene data show CDR1 as MNHEY and CDR2 as SVGAGI. Here the CDR3 reads CASSRPGTEAFF. CDR3 nucleotide sequence: TGTGCCAGCAGTAGGCCGGGCACTGAAGCTTTCTTT.

The CDR3 loop reads CASSLGLEGTQYF. The DNA for the CDR3 is TGCGCCAGCAGCTTGGGCTTGGAGGGTACGCAGTATTTT. The chain recombines TRBV5-1 with TRBJ2-3, with a possible D match to TRBD2 (6 bases). V lost 0 bases and J 8 bases, leaving 10 bases between the germline ends. The CDR3 spans 13 residues. Per the germline V gene, CDR1 is SGHRS and CDR2 is YFSETQ.

This clone occurred once. This rearrangement joins TRBV19 to TRBJ2-7; TRBD1 is a possible D gene (6 bases). The V gene's germline CDR1 is LNHDA and CDR2 SQIVND (reference sequence). The ends were cut back, 3 bases at V and 0 bases at J, with 12 bases in the middle. This CDR3 has 15 amino acids. CDR3 bases: TGTGCCAGTAGTATTAGCAGGGGTTCCTCCTACGAGCAGTACTTC. Its translation is CASSISRGSSYEQYF.